Detailed here is one T cell receptor beta chain. Its cognate antigen is unknown. The CDR3 spans 10 residues. V lost 3 bases, J lost 8 bases, and 4 bases lay in between. Germline lookup yields CDR1 SQVTM and CDR2 ANQGSEA. The sample is drawn from a study of CD8 T cells in ankylosing spondylitis. The study's findings and limits: Among TCR beta sequences, a motif of under ten highly homologous variants appeared characteristic of ankylosing spondylitis blood. Disease-linked clones reportedly showed significant enrichment in matched ankylosing spondylitis synovial fluid.

Quantitative barcoded 5'-RACE was used to prepare TCR beta libraries. One entry per CDR3 protein results from TCRdb running MiXCR on the 5' RACE reads. Of hundreds of thousands of distinct CDR3 sequences in the sample, about 25% are singletons; the top ten hold roughly 0.8%. V gene TRBV29-1 combines with J gene TRBJ1-4; D is undetermined. The sequence was obtained from a male donor with ankylosing spondylitis. Input material: blood, either unsorted or a sorted T cell fraction (not recorded which). The CDR3 DNA reads as TGCAGCGTTGAGACAGAAAAACTGTTTTTT. Amino acid sequence: CSVETEKLFF.